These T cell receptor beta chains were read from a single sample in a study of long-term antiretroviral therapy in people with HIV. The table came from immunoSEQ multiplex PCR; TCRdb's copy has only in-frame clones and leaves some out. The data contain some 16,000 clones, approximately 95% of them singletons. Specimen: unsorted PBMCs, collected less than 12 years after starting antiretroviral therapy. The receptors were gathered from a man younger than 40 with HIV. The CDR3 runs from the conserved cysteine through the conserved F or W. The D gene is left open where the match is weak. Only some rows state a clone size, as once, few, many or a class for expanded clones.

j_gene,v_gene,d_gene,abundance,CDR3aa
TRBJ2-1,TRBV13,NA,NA,CASSIYNEQFF
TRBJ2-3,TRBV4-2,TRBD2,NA,CASSFGASGGAGTDTQYF
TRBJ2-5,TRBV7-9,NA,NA,CASSPGPTEQETQYF
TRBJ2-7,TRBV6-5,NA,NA,CASSYTQGKGEQYF
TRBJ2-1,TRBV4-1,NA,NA,CASSQSQGYNEQFF
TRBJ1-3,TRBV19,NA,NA,CAGPIRNTIYF
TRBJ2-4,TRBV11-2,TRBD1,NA,CASREGQTGVAKNIQYF
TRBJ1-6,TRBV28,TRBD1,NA,CASSPGQENSPLHF
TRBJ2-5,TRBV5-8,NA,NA,CASSLGAAQETQYF
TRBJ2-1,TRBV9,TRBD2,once,CASSVRAGGTYNEQFF
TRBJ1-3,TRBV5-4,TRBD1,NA,CASSLDRGTGNTIYF
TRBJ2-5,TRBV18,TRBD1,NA,CASSPTGTGGEETQYF